This T cell receptor beta chain originates from a study of T cells in Graves' hyperthyroidism and ophthalmopathy (dated by TCRdb to about 2019). In terms of the full investigation: Peripheral blood was sampled at the time of initial diagnosis, prior to any treatment. A discovery cohort of roughly 96 patients, roughly 45 with Graves' ophthalmopathy and roughly 59 with stable Graves' hyperthyroidism, was used to find distinguishing TCR V-J signatures. Prospective prediction of ophthalmopathy was tested in an independent validation cohort of fewer than 20 hyperthyroidism patients and 15 to 17 patients who later progressed to ophthalmopathy. The 90 or so discovery patients were randomly split 7:3 into training and test sets. Thyroid tissue and blood T-cell repertoires from more than five Graves' hyperthyroidism patients were also compared in the study. After blood sampling, hyperthyroidism patients were treated with methimazole at a starting dose of 30 mg daily, and ophthalmopathy patients were treated with high-dose intravenous methylprednisolone. The paper reports TCR Vbeta CDR3 sequencing of some 140 peripheral blood samples: under 45 ophthalmopathy, about 75 hyperthyroidism and roughly 17 progressor patients. The study at large found these results: Sample size was not statistically predetermined, and blinding of investigators to group allocation was not performed. Most expanded thyroid clonotypes (frequency above 0.001) were also detected in blood, suggesting blood repertoires may reflect thyroid immune responses. In validation, progression to ophthalmopathy was predicted by the model with 70% to 71% sensitivity and roughly 76% specificity, a median of roughly 6.4 months before onset. In cross-validation, a model built on a 13 V-J signature told ophthalmopathy apart from stable hyperthyroidism with 85% to 90% sensitivity and approximately 81% specificity, and in testing the same model reached 80%/75%.

This clonotype has a count of ten or more. What this receptor recognizes is not known. Per-base quality was not reported, and no clone a single base away is much larger than it. Ophthalmopathy patients had moderately to severely active disease, with a Clinical Activity Score of 3 or more, a NOSPECS grade of 4 or more, and a disease duration of less than 3 months. Any patient with an uncontrolled infection, another autoimmune disease, pregnancy or lactation was excluded. Diagnoses relied on clinical symptoms, serum thyroxine and TRAb, thyroid ultrasound and orbital computed tomography. PBMCs were isolated from 7.5 to 10 ml of fresh peripheral blood by Ficoll-Paque density gradient centrifugation. Trizol reagent was used to extract total RNA, and RNA quality was then checked on an Agilent 2100 Bioanalyzer. Amplification of TCR beta CDR3 regions was carried out from RNA transcripts. For the first round of RT-PCR on the TCR CDR3, the HTBI primer set was used together with the Qiagen OneStep RT-PCR kit. Libraries were constructed in a second round of multiplex PCR, after which size selection and purification were performed. Paired-end sequencing of the libraries was performed with 100 bp reads on an Illumina HiSeq2000. Per the authors' processing: Raw data were processed with SOAPnuke, discarding reads with adapters, uncalled bases, mean Phred below 15, or no exact constant-primer or identifier match. COPE v1.2.5 was used to merge the high-quality paired reads, and each unique nucleotide sequence was defined as a clonotype. MiTCR v1.1 was used to align clonotypes to the IMGT TRBV, TRBD and TRBJ reference segments. The analysis was restricted to V-J combinations with a frequency above 0.0001, which together covered 99.2% of the repertoires. The TCS score was defined as F50 (clonal expansion) divided by E x V (chaos), with BLOSUM62-based TCRdist calculated between CDR3 peptides within each V-J. Welch's t-statistics and random forest reduced 450 to 600 V-J features to 13, which were used in a naive Bayes classifier (R e1071). Clones were called with MiXCR by TCRdb after fastp trimmed the public reads at Q25, and only in-frame beta chains were retained. Each entry merges the rows of one CDR3 protein and shows their most common DNA and genes. The V and J calls here are based on TCRdb, not the publication. The sample yields some 490,000 distinct CDR3 sequences; about 15% were counted once. The ten largest clonotypes hold 29% of the sample.

For CDR1 and CDR2, the germline V gene (reference sequence) lists DFQATT and SNEGSKA. CDR3 length: 16 amino acids, cysteine to phenylalanine. Of the read, only the CDR3 DNA is kept; its 48 bases are in frame from base 1. V drops 0 bases and J drops 2 bases, leaving 17 bases in between. Recombination linked TRBV20-1 to TRBJ2-7; the D gene is perhaps TRBD2, on 5 matching bases. The clonotype was recovered from a woman in her 30s with Graves' ophthalmopathy. The sequenced material came from blood. The bases are TGCAGTGCTAGAGATCTGGGAGACACTGTTGCCTACGAGCAGTACTTC. Its product reads: CSARDLGDTVAYEQYF.